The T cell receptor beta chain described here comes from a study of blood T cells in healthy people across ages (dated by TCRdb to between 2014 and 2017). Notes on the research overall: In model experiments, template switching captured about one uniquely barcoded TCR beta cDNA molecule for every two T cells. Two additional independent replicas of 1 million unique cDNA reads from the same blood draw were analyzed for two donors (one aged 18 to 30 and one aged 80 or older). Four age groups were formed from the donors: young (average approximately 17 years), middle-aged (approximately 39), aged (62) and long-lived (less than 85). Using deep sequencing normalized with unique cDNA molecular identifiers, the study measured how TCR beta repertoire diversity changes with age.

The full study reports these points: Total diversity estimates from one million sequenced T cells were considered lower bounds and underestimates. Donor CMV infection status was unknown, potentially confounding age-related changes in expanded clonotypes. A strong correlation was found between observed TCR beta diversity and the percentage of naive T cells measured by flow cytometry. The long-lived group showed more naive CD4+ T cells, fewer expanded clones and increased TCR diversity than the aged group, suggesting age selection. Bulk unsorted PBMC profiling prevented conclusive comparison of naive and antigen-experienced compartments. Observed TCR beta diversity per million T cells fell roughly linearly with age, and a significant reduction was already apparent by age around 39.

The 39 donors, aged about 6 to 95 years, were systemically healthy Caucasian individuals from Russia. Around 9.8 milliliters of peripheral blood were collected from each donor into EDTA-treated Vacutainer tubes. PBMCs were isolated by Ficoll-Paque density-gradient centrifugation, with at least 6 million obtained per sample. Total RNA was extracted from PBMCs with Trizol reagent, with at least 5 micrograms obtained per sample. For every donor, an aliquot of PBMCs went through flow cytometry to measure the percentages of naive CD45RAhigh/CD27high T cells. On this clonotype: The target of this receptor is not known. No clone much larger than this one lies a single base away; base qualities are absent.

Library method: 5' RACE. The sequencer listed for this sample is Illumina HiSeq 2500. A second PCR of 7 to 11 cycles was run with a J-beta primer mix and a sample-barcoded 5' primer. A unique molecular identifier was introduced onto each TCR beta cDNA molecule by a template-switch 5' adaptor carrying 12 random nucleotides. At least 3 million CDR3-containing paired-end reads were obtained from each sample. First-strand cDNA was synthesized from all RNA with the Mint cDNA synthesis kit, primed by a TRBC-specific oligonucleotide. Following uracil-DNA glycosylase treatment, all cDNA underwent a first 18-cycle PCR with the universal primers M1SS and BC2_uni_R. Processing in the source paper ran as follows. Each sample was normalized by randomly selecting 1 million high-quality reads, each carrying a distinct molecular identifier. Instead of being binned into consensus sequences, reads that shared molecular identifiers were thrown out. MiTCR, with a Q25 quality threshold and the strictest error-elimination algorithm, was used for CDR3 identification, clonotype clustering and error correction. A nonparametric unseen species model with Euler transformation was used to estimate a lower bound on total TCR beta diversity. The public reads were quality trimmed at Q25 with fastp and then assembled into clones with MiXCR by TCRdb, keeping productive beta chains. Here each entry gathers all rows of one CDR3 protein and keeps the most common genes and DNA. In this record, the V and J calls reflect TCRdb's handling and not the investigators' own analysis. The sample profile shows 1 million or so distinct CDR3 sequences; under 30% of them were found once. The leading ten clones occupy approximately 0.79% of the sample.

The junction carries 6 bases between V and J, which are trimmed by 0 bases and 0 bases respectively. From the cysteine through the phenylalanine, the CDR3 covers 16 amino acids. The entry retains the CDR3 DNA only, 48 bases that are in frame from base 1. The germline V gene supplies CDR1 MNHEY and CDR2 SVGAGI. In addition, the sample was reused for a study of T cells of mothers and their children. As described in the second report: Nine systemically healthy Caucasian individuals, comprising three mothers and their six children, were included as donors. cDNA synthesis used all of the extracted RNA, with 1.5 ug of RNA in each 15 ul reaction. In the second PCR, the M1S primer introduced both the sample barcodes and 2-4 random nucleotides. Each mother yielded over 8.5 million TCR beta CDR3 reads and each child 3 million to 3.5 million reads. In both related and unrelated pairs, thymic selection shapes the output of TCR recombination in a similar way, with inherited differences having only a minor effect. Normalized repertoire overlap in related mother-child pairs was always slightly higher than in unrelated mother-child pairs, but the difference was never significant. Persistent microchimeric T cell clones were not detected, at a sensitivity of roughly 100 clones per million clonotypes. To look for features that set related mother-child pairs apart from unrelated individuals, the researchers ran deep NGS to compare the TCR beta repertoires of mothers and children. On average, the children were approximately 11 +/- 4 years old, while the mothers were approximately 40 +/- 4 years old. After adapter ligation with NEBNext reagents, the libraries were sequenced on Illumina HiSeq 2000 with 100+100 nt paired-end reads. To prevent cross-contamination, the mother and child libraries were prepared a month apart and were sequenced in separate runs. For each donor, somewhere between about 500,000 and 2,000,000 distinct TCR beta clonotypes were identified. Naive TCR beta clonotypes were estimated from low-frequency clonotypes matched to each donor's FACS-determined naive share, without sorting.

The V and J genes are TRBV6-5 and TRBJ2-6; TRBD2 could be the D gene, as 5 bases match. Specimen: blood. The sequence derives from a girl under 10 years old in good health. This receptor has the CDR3 CASSYSEGSGANVLTF. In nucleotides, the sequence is TGTGCCAGCAGTTACTCCGAGGGCTCTGGGGCCAACGTCCTGACTTTC.